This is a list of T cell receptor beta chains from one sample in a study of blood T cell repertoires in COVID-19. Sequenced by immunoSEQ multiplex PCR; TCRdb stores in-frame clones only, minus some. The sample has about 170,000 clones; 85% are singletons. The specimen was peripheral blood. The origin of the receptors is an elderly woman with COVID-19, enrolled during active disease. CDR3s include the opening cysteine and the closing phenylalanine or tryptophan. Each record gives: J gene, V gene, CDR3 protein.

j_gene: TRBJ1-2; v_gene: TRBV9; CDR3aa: CASSLDRADGYTF
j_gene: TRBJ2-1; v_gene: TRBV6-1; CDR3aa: CASSDPEDRVGNNEQFF
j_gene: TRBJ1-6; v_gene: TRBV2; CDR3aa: CASSGPPGASSYNSPLHF
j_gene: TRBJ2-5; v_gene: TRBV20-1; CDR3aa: CSASSLAANQETQYF
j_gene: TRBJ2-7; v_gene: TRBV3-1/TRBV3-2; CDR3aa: CASSHTVAGALYEQYF
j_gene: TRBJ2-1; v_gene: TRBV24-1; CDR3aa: CATSDLGGNNEQFF
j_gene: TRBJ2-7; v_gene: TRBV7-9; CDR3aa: CASSPQGSHYEQYF
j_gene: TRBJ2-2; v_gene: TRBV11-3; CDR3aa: CASSLRRGTGELFF
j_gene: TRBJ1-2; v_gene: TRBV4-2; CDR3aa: CASSQDRNTPNYGYTF
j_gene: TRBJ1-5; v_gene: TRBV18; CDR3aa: CASSPLGGAGQPQHF
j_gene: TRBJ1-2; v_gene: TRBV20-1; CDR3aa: CNSDRDGGYTF
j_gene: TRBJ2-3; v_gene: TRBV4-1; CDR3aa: CASSQDLSYSDTQYF
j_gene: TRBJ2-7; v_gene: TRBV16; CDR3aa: CASSRGQSSYEQYF
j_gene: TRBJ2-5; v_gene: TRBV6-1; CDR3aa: CASSEAGTTKETQYF
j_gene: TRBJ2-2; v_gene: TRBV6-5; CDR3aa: CASRGNEYTGELFF
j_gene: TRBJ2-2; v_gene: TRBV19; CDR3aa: CASSNRGLAGELFF
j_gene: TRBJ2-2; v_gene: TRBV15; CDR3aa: CATSGSGRASGELFF
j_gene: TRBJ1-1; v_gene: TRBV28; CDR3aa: CASTLGGVNTEAFF
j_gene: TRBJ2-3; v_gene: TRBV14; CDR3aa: CASSQDSWASLLQYF
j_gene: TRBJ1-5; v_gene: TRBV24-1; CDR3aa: CATSRDILGPQHF
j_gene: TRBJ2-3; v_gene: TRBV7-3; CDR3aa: CASSSGTGFDTQYF
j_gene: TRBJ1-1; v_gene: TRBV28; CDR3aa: CASSSPGLLGTEAFF
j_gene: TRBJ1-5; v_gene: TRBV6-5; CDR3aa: CASRGQSLMEPQHF
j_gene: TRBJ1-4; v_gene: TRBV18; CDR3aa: CASSPVQGGEDREKLFF
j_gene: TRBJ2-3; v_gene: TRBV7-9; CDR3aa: CASSSSRLSDTQYF
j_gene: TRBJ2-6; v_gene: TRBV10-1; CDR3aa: CASSVAGTGYAGANVLTF
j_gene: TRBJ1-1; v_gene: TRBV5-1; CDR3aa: CASSLQGFGGAEAFF
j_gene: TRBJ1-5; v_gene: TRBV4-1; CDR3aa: CASSQGGGSNQPQHF
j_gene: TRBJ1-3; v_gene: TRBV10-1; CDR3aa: CASSESGTGGLIDSGNTIYF
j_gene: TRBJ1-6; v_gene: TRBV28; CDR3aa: CASRMGQGGSPLHF
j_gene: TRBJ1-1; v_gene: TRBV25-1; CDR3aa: CATDRGDTEAFF
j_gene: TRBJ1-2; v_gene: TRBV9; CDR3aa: CASSLSDYGYTF
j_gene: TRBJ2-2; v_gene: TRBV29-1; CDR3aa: CSVQSSGANTGELFF
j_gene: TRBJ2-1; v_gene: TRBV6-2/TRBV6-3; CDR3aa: CASSPAGNEQFF
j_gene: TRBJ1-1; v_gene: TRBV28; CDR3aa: CASSSGSWDTEAFF
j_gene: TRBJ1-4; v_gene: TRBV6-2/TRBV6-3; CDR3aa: CASSISAPRGEKLFF
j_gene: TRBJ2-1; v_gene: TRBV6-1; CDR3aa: CASSEGSYNEQFF
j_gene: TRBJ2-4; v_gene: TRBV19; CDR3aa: CAAADLAKNIQYF
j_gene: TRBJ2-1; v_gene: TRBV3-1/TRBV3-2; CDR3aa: CASSQEYGEQFF
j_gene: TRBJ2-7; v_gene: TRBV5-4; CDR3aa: CASSLPQGGASTYEQYF
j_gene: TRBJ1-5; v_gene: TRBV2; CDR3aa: CASRGGAGGNQPQHF
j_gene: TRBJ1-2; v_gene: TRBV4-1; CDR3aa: CASSSGGAGTGYTF
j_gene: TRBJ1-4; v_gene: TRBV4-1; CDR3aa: CASSNKAGGTNEKLFF
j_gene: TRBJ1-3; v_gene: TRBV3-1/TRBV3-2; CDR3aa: CASSQRGTGNTIYF
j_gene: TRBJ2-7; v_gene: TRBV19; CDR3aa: CASSITASGTYEQYF
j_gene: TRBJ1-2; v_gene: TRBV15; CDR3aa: CATSRDNAWTRGSYTF